These 5 T cell receptor beta chains came from one sample sequenced in a study of OX40 agonist ivuxolimab in advanced cancers. Receptor amplification or capture employed the immunoSEQ multiplex PCR assay. Not all clones reach the TCRdb copy of this immuneACCESS table, which keeps in-frame sequences only. Checked studies attribute under half of the gap to unresolved V genes and leave the rest unexplained. The sample includes 95,000 to 150,000 clones, with 85% to 95% observed a single time. The ten top clones hold about 0.15% of the sample. Sequencing used CD4+ or CD8+ T cells sorted from blood, obtained in a trial of the OX40 agonist ivuxolimab. The receptors derive from an adult with an advanced solid tumor such as melanoma, head and neck, liver or kidney cancer.

The chain couples TRBV2 to TRBJ2-7; weak D call: TRBD1 (5 bases). The V and J ends lost 6 bases and 2 bases respectively, with 14 bases between them. Germline CDR1 and CDR2: SNHLY and FYNNEI. This CDR3 has 14 amino acids. The CDR3 region is CASRLDSHAYEQYF. The CDR3, as DNA: TGTGCCAGCAGACTTGACAGTCACGCCTACGAGCAGTACTTC.

The CDR3 here is CASSLDGVSALWQPQHF. CDR3 DNA sequence: TGTGCCAGCAGCCTTGATGGGGTGTCCGCCCTTTGGCAGCCCCAGCATTTT. The chain is built from TRBV2 and TRBJ1-5; D gene uncertain. Germline V gene data show CDR1 as SNHLY and CDR2 as FYNNEI. The ends were cut back, 6 bases at V and 7 bases at J, with 25 bases in the middle. This CDR3 has 17 residues. Supplemented by reference TRBV2 and TRBJ1-5, the full variable domain reads EPEVTQTPSHQVTQMGQEVILRCVPISNHLYFYWYRQILGQKVEFLVSFYNNEISEKSEIFDDQFSVERPDGSNFTLKIRSTKLEDSAMYFCASSLDGVSALWQPQHFGDGTRLSIL.

CDR3 sequence: CASRDRGRRTGELFF. DNA for the CDR3: TGTGCCAGCAGAGACAGGGGGCGGAGGACCGGGGAGCTGTTTTTT. The J gene is TRBJ2-2, the V gene TRBV5-6; TRBD1 aligns across 10 bases. The CDR3 has 15 residues. The germline V gene encodes CDR1 SGHDT and CDR2 YYEEEE. The V and J ends lost 5 bases and 5 bases, in that order; junction bases with no gene match: 6.

The rearrangement joins TRBV18 to TRBJ2-7, with D maybe TRBD2 (5 bases). From germline, CDR1 is KGHSH and CDR2 LQKENI. V gave up 4 bases and J gave up 0 bases, with 16 bases separating them. CDR3 length equals 16 residues. This chain's CDR3 is CASSLEAGSSSYEQYF. DNA of the CDR3: TGTGCCAGCTCACTAGAGGCGGGCTCTAGCTCCTACGAGCAGTACTTC.

This rearrangement joins TRBV7-6 to TRBJ2-1, with D maybe TRBD2 (5 bases). Trimming removed 5 bases from V and 7 bases from J, with 9 bases in between. This CDR3 has 12 amino acids. The V gene's germline CDR1 is SGHVS and CDR2 FNYEAQ. The CDR3 here is CASSPGGNEQFF. The CDR3 nucleotides read TGTGCCAGCAGCCCGGGCGGGAATGAGCAGTTCTTC.